This T cell receptor (beta chain) was captured in a study of CD8 T cells in ankylosing spondylitis. CDR3 length: 15 residues. V was shortened by 2 bases and J by 2 bases, with 12 bases between the two germline ends. Germline CDR1 is LGHNA and CDR2 is YNFKEQ. In making TCR beta libraries, quantitative 5'-RACE with molecular barcodes was used. In TCRdb, the 5' RACE reads were re-called with MiXCR into one record per CDR3 protein. The table lists 90,000 to 120,000 distinct CDR3 sequences, about 24% of them singletons, with approximately 13% in the top ten. As regards this clonotype: Its matching antigen is unknown.

Study conclusions and caveats: Reportedly, significant enrichment of disease-linked clones occurred in matched ankylosing spondylitis synovial fluid.

Input material: synovial fluid, either unsorted or a sorted T cell fraction (not recorded which). The TCR sequence derives from a male donor with ankylosing spondylitis. The chain carries TRBV4-2 and TRBJ2-5; D is possibly TRBD2 (6 bases). This CDR3 reads CASSQFAGLQETQYF. The CDR3 bases are TGTGCCAGCAGCCAATTTGCGGGACTGCAAGAGACCCAGTACTTC.